This T cell receptor (beta chain) was obtained from a study of cytomegalovirus exposure and HLA in healthy donors. Points from the study as a whole: Clusters of TCRs from the first cohort tended to co-occur in the 120 validation repertoires (as a later analysis found). Three CMV-associated chains proved CMV antigen-specific in vitro.

In the case of this clone: Its specificity is unknown.

Assay used: immunoSEQ multiplex PCR; TCRdb lists only in-frame clones, some missing. This sample has 300,000 to 400,000 clones, with roughly 90% found just once. The sequence derives from a man aged 30 to 39 in good health and CMV-seronegative. Sequencing was performed on PBMCs.

The DNA of the CDR3 is TGTGCCAGCAGCCGGGGGGGAGAGACCCAGTACTTC. Translated: CASSRGGETQYF. This chain links TRBV11-3 with TRBJ2-5, with 8 bases aligning to TRBD2. CDR1 and CDR2 (germline): SGHNT, YENEEA. The CDR3 contains 12 residues. V lost 5 bases, J lost 4 bases, and 0 bases stayed unmatched.